The T cell receptor (beta chain) under discussion was sequenced for a study of cytomegalovirus exposure and HLA in healthy donors. The PCR employed 60 Vbeta primers together with 13 Jbeta primers. Profiling relied on immunoSEQ multiplex PCR, and the TCRdb table lists in-frame clones only, not all of them. The data show a few hundred thousand clones, roughly 80% seen once. Regarding this clone: Antigen specificity is unknown.

Study results and caveats: Later work found most CMV-associated TCR beta chains apparently HLA-restricted. As was reported, the HLA-A and HLA-B alleles of most subjects were accurately predicted from TCR beta sequences.

Sampled while nominally healthy, donors likely had unrecorded immune exposures. Trimming at V came to 10 bases and at J to 4 bases, leaving 8 bases not matched to a gene. Germline loops: CDR1 MNHEY, CDR2 SVGAGI. The CDR3 spans 15 residues. The clonotype originates from a girl aged 2 to 10 in good health and CMV-seronegative. Input material: PBMCs. The genes are TRBV6-5 and TRBJ2-2; 11 bases fit TRBD2. The CDR3 region has the DNA TGTGCCACCCACCGACTAGCGGGAAGCACCGGGGAGCTGTTTTTT. Amino acid sequence: CATHRLAGSTGELFF.